Listed below are T cell receptor beta chains from one sample, sequenced in a study of T cells after somatic rescue of genetic block. The protocol was immunoSEQ multiplex PCR, while the TCRdb copy is restricted to in-frame clones and leaves out a portion. The sample includes tens of thousands of clones, approximately 90% seen only once; the top ten take 1.6%. Sequenced input: peripheral blood mononuclear cells (PBMCs). These receptor sequences come from a woman aged 18-35 years. Both conserved end residues are part of each CDR3. D genes are given only for firm matches. The size entry is marked missing in some rows and otherwise reads once, few, many or a size class.

d_gene	j_gene	v_gene	abundance	CDR3nt	CDR3aa
TRBD1	TRBJ2-1	TRBV4-1	.	TGCGCCAGCAGCCTCAGGGACAGTCCGTACAATGAGCAGTTCTTC	CASSLRDSPYNEQFF
.	TRBJ1-4	TRBV11-3	.	TGTGCCAGCAGCCCAACCTGGGGGTCGGGTAATGAAAAACTGTTTTTT	CASSPTWGSGNEKLFF
.	TRBJ2-1	TRBV5-1	.	TGCGCCAGCAGCATGACAGCGTACAATGAGCAGTTCTTC	CASSMTAYNEQFF
TRBD2	TRBJ2-3	TRBV25-1	once	TGTGCCAGCAGTGAATTCATCCCCAGGGAGGGAGGCACAGATACGCAGTATTTT	CASSEFIPREGGTDTQYF
.	TRBJ1-1	TRBV19	.	TGTGCCAGTACGAGGGGCCCCAATGAAGCTTTCTTT	CASTRGPNEAFF
.	TRBJ2-1	TRBV6-1	.	TGTGCCAGCACCCGGACGGTCAATGAGCAGTTCTTC	CASTRTVNEQFF
.	TRBJ1-5	TRBV28	.	TGTGCCAGCAGTTTTGACGGAGGATATAGCAATCAGCCCCAGCATTTT	CASSFDGGYSNQPQHF
.	TRBJ1-1	TRBV28	few	TGTGCCAGCAGTTTGCTGGGAAACACTGAAGCTTTCTTT	CASSLLGNTEAFF
TRBD1	TRBJ2-1	TRBV9	.	TGTGCCAGCAGCGCCCCACAGGGGACCCCCAGCAATGAGCAGTTCTTC	CASSAPQGTPSNEQFF
.	TRBJ1-4	TRBV4-3	.	TGCGCCAGCAGCCAACAGGGTGGTGAAAAACTGTTTTTT	CASSQQGGEKLFF
.	TRBJ2-7	TRBV30	once	TGTGCCTGGAGTGTACTGTCCTCACAGCGCTACGAGCAGTACTTC	CAWSVLSSQRYEQYF
TRBD2	TRBJ2-7	TRBV2	.	TGTGCCAGCAGTGACGACGATAGCGGGAGCTCCTACGAGCAGTACTTC	CASSDDDSGSSYEQYF
.	TRBJ2-5	TRBV28	.	TGTGCCAGCAGCTGGGGGCAAAACCAAGAGACCCAGTACTTC	CASSWGQNQETQYF
.	TRBJ2-2	TRBV29-1	.	TGCAGCGTAGAAACAGTGAACACCGGGGAGCTGTTTTTT	CSVETVNTGELFF
.	TRBJ2-7	TRBV7-4	.	TGTGCCAGCAGCGCCCCCCGCAGGTGCCCCCTAGAGCAGTACTTC	CASSAPRRCPLEQYF
.	TRBJ2-7	TRBV5-1	.	TGCGCCAGCAGCTTGGCCAGGCCAGGCTCCTACGAGCAGTACTTC	CASSLARPGSYEQYF
.	TRBJ1-1	TRBV10-3	.	TGTGCCATCATGTCTGGCAGCAGGAACACTGAAGCTTTCTTT	CAIMSGSRNTEAFF
.	TRBJ1-4	TRBV25-1	.	TGTGCCAGCAGTGGGGCGGCCTTTCAGGGAATTGAAAAACTGTTTTTT	CASSGAAFQGIEKLFF
TRBD1	TRBJ2-3	TRBV4-3	.	TGCGCCAGCAGCCCCGGACAGGCCATTCGCACAGATACGCAGTATTTT	CASSPGQAIRTDTQYF
.	TRBJ2-1	TRBV28	.	TGTGCCAGCAGTTTATCTTTAGCGGAATTCGGCGACAATGAGCAGTTCTTC	CASSLSLAEFGDNEQFF
.	TRBJ2-5	TRBV5-4	once	TGTGCCAGCAGCTTGGAGGAACACCCACAAGAGACCCAGTACTTC	CASSLEEHPQETQYF
TRBD2	TRBJ2-7	TRBV11-2	.	TGTGCCAGCAGCGCGTTGCGGGAGCGCCCCTACGAGCAGTACTTC	CASSALRERPYEQYF
.	TRBJ1-5	TRBV28	.	TGTGCCAGCAACGACGGTGGGGGTAATCAGCCCCAGCATTTT	CASNDGGGNQPQHF
TRBD2	TRBJ2-3	TRBV30	once	TGTGCCTGGAGTGTACGGGGGGCAGATACGCAGTATTTT	CAWSVRGADTQYF
TRBD2	TRBJ2-1	TRBV7-9	.	TGTGCCAGCAGCTTAGCGACTAGCGGGACCTACAATGAGCAGTTCTTC	CASSLATSGTYNEQFF
TRBD2	TRBJ2-1	TRBV29-1	once	TGCAGCGTTGTGGGGGTAGCGGGAGTTTCCTACAATGAGCAGTTCTTC	CSVVGVAGVSYNEQFF
.	TRBJ1-1	TRBV27	.	TGTGCCAGCAGCGGGGCTAGGGGGTGGGGCACTGAAGCTTTCTTT	CASSGARGWGTEAFF
.	TRBJ2-7	TRBV29-1	.	TGCAGCGTAGCTACAGGAGAGCAGTACTTC	CSVATGEQYF
TRBD1	TRBJ1-5	TRBV27	.	TGTGCCAGCAGGAGGGGGCTGAGCAATCAGCCCCAGCATTTT	CASRRGLSNQPQHF
.	TRBJ2-7	TRBV27	.	TGTGCCAGCAGTTTATCGACGGGGGCCCTATCCTACGAGCAGTACTTC	CASSLSTGALSYEQYF
.	TRBJ1-5	TRBV5-8	once	TGTGCCAGCAGCCCAACTTCTAGCAATCAGCCCCAGCATTTT	CASSPTSSNQPQHF
TRBD1	TRBJ2-5	TRBV5-1	once	TGCGCCAGCAGCTTGGCGGGGACAGGGCCGCAAGAGACCCAGTACTTC	CASSLAGTGPQETQYF